The rows below give T cell receptor beta chains drawn from one sample of a study of T cells in Graves' hyperthyroidism and ophthalmopathy. TCRdb re-analysed the multiplex PCR reads in MiXCR, keeping a single row per CDR3 protein. Here the sample spans roughly 570,000 distinct CDR3 sequences, around 45% being singletons. Sequencing was carried out using peripheral blood or thyroid tissue (not recorded which). The source is a woman aged 18-29 years with Graves' hyperthyroidism. Both conserved end residues are part of each CDR3. A D gene is named only where the DNA matches it firmly. Clone size is shown for a subset of rows, as once, few, many or a class of expanded clone.

D gene,J gene,clone size,V gene,CDR3 DNA,CDR3 protein
.,TRBJ1-2,.,TRBV20-1,TGCAGTGCTAGGGAGGAGGGATATGGCTACACCTTC,CSAREEGYGYTF
.,TRBJ2-7,many,TRBV9,TGTGCCAGCAGCGTAGCAAGCGGGCGAACCTACGAGCAGTACTTC,CASSVASGRTYEQYF
TRBD2,TRBJ2-7,.,TRBV29-1,TGCAGCATACTAGCGGGAGGTTTAGACGAGCAGTACTTC,CSILAGGLDEQYF
.,TRBJ1-3,.,TRBV7-2,TGTGCCAGCAGCTTTGCCCAGGGGTTTGGCTACACCATATATTTT,CASSFAQGFGYTIYF
.,TRBJ1-5,many,TRBV24-1,TGTGCCACCAGTGATACCGCAGTTGGGCAGGGTCAGCCCCAGCATTTT,CATSDTAVGQGQPQHF
.,TRBJ1-3,many,TRBV15,TGTGCCACCAGCAGAGACGGGGGTTCTGGAAACACCATATATTTT,CATSRDGGSGNTIYF
.,TRBJ2-7,many,TRBV20-1,TGCAGTGCTGTTGGGACCGCCTACGAGCAGTACTTC,CSAVGTAYEQYF
.,TRBJ1-4,.,TRBV5-1,TGCGCCAGCAGCTTTGGGGACGCTAATGAAAAACTGTTTTTT,CASSFGDANEKLFF
.,TRBJ1-5,.,TRBV29-1,TGCAGTTTCGAGGGTGGCAATCAGCCCCAGCATTTT,CSFEGGNQPQHF
.,TRBJ2-2,many,TRBV9,TGTGCCAGCAGCGTTCTCACCGGGGAGCTGTTTTTT,CASSVLTGELFF